This TCR beta chain was captured by sequencing in a study of cytomegalovirus exposure and HLA in healthy donors. Whole-study findings and limits: Using the classifier, cytomegalovirus status was reportedly diagnosed with high specificity and sensitivity. The only immune exposure information that was available was CMV serostatus.

As concerns this clone: What it binds is unknown.

PCR primers comprised 60 Vbeta and 13 Jbeta primers. Original data processing: Later work found approximately 80 million unique TCR beta chains, with approximately 12 million shared. Profiling relied on immunoSEQ multiplex PCR, and the TCRdb table lists in-frame clones only, not all of them. The V and J calls and clone size are taken from that table; D and trimming were inferred from the DNA. The sample includes around 140,000 clones, about 73% of them seen just once. Trimming pared 7 bases from V and 6 bases from J, leaving 15 bases between. The CDR3 is 14 amino acids. The V gene's germline CDR1 is MNHEY and CDR2 SVGAGI.

The V gene is TRBV6-5, the J gene TRBJ2-2; a weak D match, TRBD1 (6 bases). The source material was PBMCs. The clonotype originates from a woman aged 55-69 years in good health and CMV-seropositive. CDR3 amino acids: CASNRDPFSGELFF. In DNA form, the CDR3 reads TGTGCCAGCAACAGGGACCCCTTTTCCGGGGAGCTGTTTTTT.